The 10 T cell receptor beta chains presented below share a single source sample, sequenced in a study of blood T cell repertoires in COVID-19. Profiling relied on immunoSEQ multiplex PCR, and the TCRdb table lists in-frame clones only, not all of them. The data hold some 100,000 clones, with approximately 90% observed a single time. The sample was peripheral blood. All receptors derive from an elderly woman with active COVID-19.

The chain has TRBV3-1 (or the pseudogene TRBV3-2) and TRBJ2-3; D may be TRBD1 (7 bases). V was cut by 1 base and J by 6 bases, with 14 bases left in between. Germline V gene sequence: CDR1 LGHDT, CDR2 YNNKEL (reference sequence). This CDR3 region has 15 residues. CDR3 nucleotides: TGTGCCAGCAGCCAAGCGGGGGACAGCCACGATACGCAGTATTTT. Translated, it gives CASSQAGDSHDTQYF.

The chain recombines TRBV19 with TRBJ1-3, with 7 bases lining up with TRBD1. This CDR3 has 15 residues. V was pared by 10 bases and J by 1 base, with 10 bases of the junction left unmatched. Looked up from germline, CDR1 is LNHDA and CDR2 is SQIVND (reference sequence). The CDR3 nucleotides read TGTGCCACGATTGGGGAACAGGGGTCTGGAAACACCATATATTTT. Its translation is CATIGEQGSGNTIYF.

The CDR3 reads CASSHAGTYGYTF. The CDR3, as DNA: TGTGCCAGCAGTCACGCGGGGACCTATGGCTACACCTTC. The V and J genes are TRBV6-5 and TRBJ1-2; maybe TRBD1 (5 bases). The ends were cut back, 5 bases at V and 4 bases at J, with 11 bases in the middle. Germline loops: CDR1 MNHEY, CDR2 SVGAGI. This CDR3 has 13 amino acids.

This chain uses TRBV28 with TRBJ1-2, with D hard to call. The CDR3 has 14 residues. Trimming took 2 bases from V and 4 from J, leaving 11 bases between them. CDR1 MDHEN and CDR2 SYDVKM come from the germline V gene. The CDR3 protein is CASSLAVWAYGYTF. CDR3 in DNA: TGTGCCAGCAGTTTAGCCGTTTGGGCCTATGGCTACACCTTC.

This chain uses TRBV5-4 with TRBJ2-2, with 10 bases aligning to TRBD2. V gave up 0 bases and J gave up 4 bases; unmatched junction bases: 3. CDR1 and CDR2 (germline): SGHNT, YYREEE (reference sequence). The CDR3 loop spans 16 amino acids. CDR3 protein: CASSLGLAGATGELFF. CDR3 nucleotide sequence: TGTGCCAGCAGCTTGGGGCTAGCGGGAGCCACCGGGGAGCTGTTTTTT.

The CDR3 region is CASRPPGASGYNEQFF. CDR3 DNA: TGTGCAAGTCGCCCGCCCGGGGCTAGCGGATACAATGAGCAGTTCTTC. This chain uses TRBV12-2 with TRBJ2-1; the tabulated D call, TRBD2, remains unverified against the DNA. TRBV12-2 is assigned pseudogene status. This CDR3 has 16 amino acids.

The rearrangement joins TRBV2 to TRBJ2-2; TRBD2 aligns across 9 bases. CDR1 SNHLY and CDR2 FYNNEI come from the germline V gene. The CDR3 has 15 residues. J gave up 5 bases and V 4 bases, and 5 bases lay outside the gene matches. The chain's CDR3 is CASSGIAGATGELFF. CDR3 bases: TGTGCCAGCAGTGGTATAGCGGGAGCAACCGGGGAGCTGTTTTTT.

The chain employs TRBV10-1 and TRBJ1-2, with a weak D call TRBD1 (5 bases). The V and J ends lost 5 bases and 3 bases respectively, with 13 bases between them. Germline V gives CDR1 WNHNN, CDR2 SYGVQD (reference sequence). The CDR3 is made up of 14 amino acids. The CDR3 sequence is CASSSPDTHYGYTF. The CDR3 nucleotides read TGCGCCAGCAGTTCCCCGGACACCCACTATGGCTACACCTTC.

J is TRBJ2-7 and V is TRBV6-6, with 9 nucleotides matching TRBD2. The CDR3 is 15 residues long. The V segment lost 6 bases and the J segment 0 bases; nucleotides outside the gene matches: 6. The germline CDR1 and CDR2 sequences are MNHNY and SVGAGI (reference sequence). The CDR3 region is CASSFIAGDSYEQYF. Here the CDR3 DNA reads TGTGCCAGCAGCTTTATAGCGGGGGACTCCTACGAGCAGTACTTC.

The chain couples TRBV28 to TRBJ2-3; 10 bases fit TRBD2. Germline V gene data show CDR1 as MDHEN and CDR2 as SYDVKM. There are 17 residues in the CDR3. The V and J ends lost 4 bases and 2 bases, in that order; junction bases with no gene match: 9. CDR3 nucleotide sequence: TGTGCCAGCAGTTCTCGTTTAACTAGCGGGATCACAGATACGCAGTATTTT. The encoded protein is CASSSRLTSGITDTQYF.